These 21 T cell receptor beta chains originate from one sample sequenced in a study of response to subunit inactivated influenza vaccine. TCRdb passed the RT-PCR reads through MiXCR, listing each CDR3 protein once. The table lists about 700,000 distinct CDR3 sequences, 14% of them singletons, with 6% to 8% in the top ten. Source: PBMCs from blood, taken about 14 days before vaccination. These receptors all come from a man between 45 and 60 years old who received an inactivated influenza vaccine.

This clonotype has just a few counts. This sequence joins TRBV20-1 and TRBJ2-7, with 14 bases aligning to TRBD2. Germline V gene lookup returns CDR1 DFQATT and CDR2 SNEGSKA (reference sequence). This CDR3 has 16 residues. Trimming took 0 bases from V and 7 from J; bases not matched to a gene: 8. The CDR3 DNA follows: TGCAGTGCTAGAGATCTCTACGGGACTAGCGGGAGAGAGCAGTACTTC. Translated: CSARDLYGTSGREQYF.

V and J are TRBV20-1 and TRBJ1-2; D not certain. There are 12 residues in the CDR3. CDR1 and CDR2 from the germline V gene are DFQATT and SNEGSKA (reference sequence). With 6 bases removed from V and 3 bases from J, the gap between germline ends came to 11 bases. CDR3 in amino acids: CSAPRSYYGYTF. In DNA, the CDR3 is TGCAGTGCCCCGCGGTCTTACTATGGCTACACCTTC.

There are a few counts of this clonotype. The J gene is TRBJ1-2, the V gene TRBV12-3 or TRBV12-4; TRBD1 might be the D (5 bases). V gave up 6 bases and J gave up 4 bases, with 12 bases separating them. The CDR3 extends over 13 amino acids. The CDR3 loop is CASRSTVTYGYTF. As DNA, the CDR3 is TGTGCCAGCAGATCGACAGTAACCTATGGCTACACCTTC.

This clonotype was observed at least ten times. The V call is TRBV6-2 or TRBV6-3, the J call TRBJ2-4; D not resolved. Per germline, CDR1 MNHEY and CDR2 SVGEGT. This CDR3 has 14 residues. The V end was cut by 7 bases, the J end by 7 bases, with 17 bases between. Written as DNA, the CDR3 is TGTGCCAGCACCCCTCTTAACGGACCGAACATTCAGTACTTC. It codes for CASTPLNGPNIQYF.

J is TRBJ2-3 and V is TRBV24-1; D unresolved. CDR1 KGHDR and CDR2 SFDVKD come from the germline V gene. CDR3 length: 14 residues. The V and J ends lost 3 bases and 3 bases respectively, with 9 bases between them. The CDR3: CATSDTVLTDTQYF. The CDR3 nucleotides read TGTGCCACCAGTGATACTGTACTAACAGATACGCAGTATTTT.

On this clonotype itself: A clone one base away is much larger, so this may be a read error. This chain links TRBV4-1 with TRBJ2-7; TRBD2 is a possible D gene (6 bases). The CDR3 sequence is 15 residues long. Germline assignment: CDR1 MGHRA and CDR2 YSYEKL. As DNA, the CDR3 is TGCGCCAGCGGCCAAGGATGGGGGGATATCTACGAGCAGTACTTC. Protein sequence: CASGQGWGDIYEQYF.

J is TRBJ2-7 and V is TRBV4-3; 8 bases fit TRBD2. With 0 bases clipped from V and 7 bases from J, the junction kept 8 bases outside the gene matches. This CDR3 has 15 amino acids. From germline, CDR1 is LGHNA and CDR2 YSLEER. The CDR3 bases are TGCGCCAGCAGCCAAGATGGGTGGCGGGGGGAAGAGCAGTACTTC. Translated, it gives CASSQDGWRGEEQYF.

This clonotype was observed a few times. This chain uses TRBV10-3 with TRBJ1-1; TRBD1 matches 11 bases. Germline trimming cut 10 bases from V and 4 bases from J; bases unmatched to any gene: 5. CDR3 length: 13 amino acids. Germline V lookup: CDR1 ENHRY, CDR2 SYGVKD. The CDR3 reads CANHGTGGTEAFF. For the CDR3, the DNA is TGTGCCAATCACGGGACAGGGGGCACTGAAGCTTTCTTT.

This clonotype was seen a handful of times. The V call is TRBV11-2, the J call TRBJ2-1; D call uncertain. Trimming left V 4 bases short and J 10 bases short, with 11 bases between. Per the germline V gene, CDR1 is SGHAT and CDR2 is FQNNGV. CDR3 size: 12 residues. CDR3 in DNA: TGTGCCAGCAGCTGGGCAGCCTCCGAGCAGTTCTTC. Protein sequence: CASSWAASEQFF.

The CDR3 DNA reads as TGTGCCAGCAGCTTAAACAGGGAATACTATGGCTACACCTTC. It is translated as CASSLNREYYGYTF. The chain recombines TRBV7-8 with TRBJ1-2, with D maybe TRBD1 (6 bases). V lost 2 bases and J lost 3, with 10 bases in between. The CDR3 has 14 residues. Germline V gene sequence: CDR1 SGHVS, CDR2 FQNEAQ.

CDR3 sequence (DNA): TGTGCCAGCAGTGAACAGGGATCCTCCTACGAGCAGTACTTC. It specifies CASSEQGSSYEQYF. This chain joins TRBV6-1 and TRBJ2-7; tentatively, D is TRBD1 (5 bases). This CDR3 spans 14 amino acids. CDR1 and CDR2 (germline): MNHNS, SASEGT. V was trimmed by 2 bases and J by 0 bases, leaving 8 bases between them.

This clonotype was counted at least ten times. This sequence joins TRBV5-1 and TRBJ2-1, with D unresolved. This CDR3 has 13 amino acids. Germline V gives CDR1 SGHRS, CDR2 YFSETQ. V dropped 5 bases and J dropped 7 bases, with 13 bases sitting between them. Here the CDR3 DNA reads TGCGCCAGCAGTCTGCTCCTATGGAATGAGCAGTTCTTC. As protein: CASSLLLWNEQFF.

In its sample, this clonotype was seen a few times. In DNA form, the CDR3 reads TGTGCCAGCAGGACGCCGGGACTAGCGGGGGTGAGGCAGTTCTTC. This codes for CASRTPGLAGVRQFF. This chain joins TRBV6-1 and TRBJ2-1; TRBD2 matches at 14 bases. Trimming took 6 bases from V and 12 from J; bases not matched to a gene: 10. From germline, CDR1 is MNHNS and CDR2 SASEGT. The length of the CDR3 is 15 residues.

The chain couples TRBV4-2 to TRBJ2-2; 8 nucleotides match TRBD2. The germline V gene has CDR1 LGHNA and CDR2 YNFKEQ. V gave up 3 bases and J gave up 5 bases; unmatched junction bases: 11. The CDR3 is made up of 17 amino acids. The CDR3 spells CASSQTRLATVTGELFF. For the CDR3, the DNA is TGTGCCAGCAGCCAGACCCGACTAGCGACCGTTACCGGGGAGCTGTTTTTT.

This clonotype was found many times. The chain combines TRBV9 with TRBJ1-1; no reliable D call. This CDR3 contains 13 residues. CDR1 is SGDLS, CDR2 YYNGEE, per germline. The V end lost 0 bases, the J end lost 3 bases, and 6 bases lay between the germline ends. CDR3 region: CASSVGTYTEAFF. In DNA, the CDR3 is TGTGCCAGCAGCGTAGGCACTTACACTGAAGCTTTCTTT.

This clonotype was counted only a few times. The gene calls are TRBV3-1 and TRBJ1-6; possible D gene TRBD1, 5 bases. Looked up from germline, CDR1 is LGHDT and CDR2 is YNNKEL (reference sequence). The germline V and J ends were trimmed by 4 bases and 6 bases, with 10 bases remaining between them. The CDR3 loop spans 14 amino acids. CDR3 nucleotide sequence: TGTGCCAGCAGCCTCCGGGGGGGTAATTCACCCCTCCACTTT. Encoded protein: CASSLRGGNSPLHF.

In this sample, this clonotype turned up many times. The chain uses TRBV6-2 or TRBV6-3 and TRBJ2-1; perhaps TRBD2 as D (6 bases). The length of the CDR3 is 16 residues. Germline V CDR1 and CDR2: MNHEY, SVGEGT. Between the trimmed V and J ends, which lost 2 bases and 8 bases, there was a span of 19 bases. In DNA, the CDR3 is TGTGCCAGCAGTTACCCAATAGACTTAGCGGTAGATGAGCAGTTCTTC. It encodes CASSYPIDLAVDEQFF.

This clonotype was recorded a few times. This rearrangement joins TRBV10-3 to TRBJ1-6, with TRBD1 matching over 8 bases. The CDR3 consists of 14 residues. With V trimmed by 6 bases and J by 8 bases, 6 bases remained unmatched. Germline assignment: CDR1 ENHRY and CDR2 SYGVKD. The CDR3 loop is CAIRQGVGDSPLHF. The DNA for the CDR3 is TGTGCCATCAGACAGGGGGTGGGTGATTCACCCCTCCACTTT.

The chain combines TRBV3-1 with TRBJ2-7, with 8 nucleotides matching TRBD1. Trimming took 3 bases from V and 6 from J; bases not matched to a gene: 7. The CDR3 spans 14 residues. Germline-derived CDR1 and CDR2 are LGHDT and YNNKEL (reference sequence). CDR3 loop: CASSQMADRVEQYF. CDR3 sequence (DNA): TGTGCCAGCAGCCAGATGGCGGACAGGGTCGAGCAGTACTTC.

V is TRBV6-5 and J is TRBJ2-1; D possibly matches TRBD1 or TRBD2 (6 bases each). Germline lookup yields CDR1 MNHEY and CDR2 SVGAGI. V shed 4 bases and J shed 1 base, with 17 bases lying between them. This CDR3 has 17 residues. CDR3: CASSSLYRGRSYNEQFF. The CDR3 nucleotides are TGTGCCAGCAGTTCCCTCTATCGGGGGCGATCCTACAATGAGCAGTTCTTC.

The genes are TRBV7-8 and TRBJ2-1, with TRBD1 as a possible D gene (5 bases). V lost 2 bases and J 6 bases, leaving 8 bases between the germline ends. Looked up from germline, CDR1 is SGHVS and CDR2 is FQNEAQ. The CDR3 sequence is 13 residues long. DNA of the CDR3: TGTGCCAGCAGCTTACAGGGCCCCAATGAGCAGTTCTTC. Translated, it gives CASSLQGPNEQFF.